This T cell receptor beta chain is from a study of blood T cells in healthy people across ages. Primed by a sample-barcoded 5' primer and a J-beta primer mix, a second PCR proceeded for roughly 6 to 12 cycles. TCRdb re-called the 5' RACE reads through MiXCR, storing one row per CDR3 protein. The sample lists fewer than 700,000 distinct CDR3 sequences; roughly 48% were seen once. The ends were cut back, 2 bases at V and 7 bases at J, with 14 bases in the middle. Germline assignment: CDR1 MNHEY and CDR2 SVGEGT. There are 14 residues in the CDR3. Specimen: blood. The sequence derives from a man older than 75 in good health. The genes are TRBV6-2 or TRBV6-3 and TRBJ1-1; D gene uncertain. The CDR3 sequence: CASSYDRGYREAFF. The CDR3 DNA reads TGTGCCAGCAGTTACGACCGGGGTTACCGTGAAGCTTTCTTT.